The source of this T cell receptor beta chain is a study of T cell responses to AZD1222 COVID-19 vaccine. Clones were read by immunoSEQ multiplex PCR, and TCRdb kept only the in-frame ones, dropping some. The repertoire holds approximately 89,000 clones, with approximately 90% as singletons. V dropped 3 bases and J dropped 5 bases, with 9 bases sitting between them. CDR1 and CDR2 (germline): SGHTA, FQGTGA. The CDR3 extends over 13 amino acids. The sample here was peripheral blood, taken 28 days after the second AZD1222 dose. This receptor was taken from an adult who received the AZD1222 COVID-19 vaccine. The rearrangement links TRBV7-3 to TRBJ2-3; D gene ambiguous. CDR3 in DNA: TGTGCCAGCAGCTTCACCCGAGGAGATACGCAGTATTTT. Residues: CASSFTRGDTQYF.